What follows are 25 T cell receptor beta chains derived from one specimen sequenced in a study of OX40 agonist ivuxolimab in advanced cancers. Some clones are missing from TCRdb's copy, which holds only in-frame ones; the method was immunoSEQ multiplex PCR. The sample lists about 74,000 clones, around 90% occurring once. The sequencing used CD4+ or CD8+ T cells sorted from blood, collected in a trial of the OX40 agonist ivuxolimab. The receptors originated from an adult with an advanced solid tumor such as melanoma, head and neck, liver or kidney cancer.

The genes are TRBV2 and TRBJ2-1; 7 bases line up with TRBD2. The CDR3 consists of 13 residues. CDR1 is SNHLY and CDR2 is FYNNEI in the germline V gene. V shed 11 bases and J 5 bases; nucleotides not matched to a gene: 9. This CDR3 reads CASPSGGHNEQFF. The CDR3 nucleotides read TGTGCCTCTCCTAGCGGCGGCCACAATGAGCAGTTCTTC.

The genes are TRBV4-3 and TRBJ1-2; D possibly corresponds to TRBD1 (5 bases). This CDR3 comprises 17 residues. Germline CDR1 LGHNA, CDR2 YSLEER. V was pared by 1 base and J by 6 bases, with 21 bases between. CDR3 in amino acids: CASSQGVDQRGPDGYTF. CDR3 nucleotide sequence: TGCGCCAGCAGCCAAGGGGTTGACCAACGGGGCCCCGATGGCTACACCTTC.

In DNA, the CDR3 is TGTGCCAGCAGTCTCGGGACAGGGGGGAATCAGCCCCAGCATTTT. This encodes CASSLGTGGNQPQHF. V and J are TRBV27 and TRBJ1-5, with 11 positions matching TRBD1. The V gene end was trimmed by 5 bases and the J gene end by 4 bases; junction bases not matched to a gene: 4. CDR1 and CDR2 (germline): MNHEY, SMNVEV (reference sequence). CDR3 length: 15 residues.

The CDR3 nucleotides are TGTGCCAGCAGTACTGGGACGGGCTACGAGCAGTACTTC. The encoded protein is CASSTGTGYEQYF. The genes are TRBV11-3 and TRBJ2-7; D tentatively reads TRBD1 or TRBD2 (5 bases each). The CDR3 covers 13 residues. Trimming cost V 6 bases and J 3 bases, with 12 bases left between them. The germline gives CDR1 SGHNT, CDR2 YENEEA.

On this clone: This sample also contains other DNA sequences that code for the same CDR3. V is TRBV27 and J is TRBJ1-4; TRBD1 matches at 7 bases. Germline V gene lookup returns CDR1 MNHEY and CDR2 SMNVEV (reference sequence). The V and J ends lost 4 bases and 7 bases, in that order; junction bases with no gene match: 6. The CDR3 is 14 amino acids. CDR3 sequence: CASSSTTGFEKLFF. CDR3 nucleotide sequence: TGTGCCAGCAGTTCCACGACAGGGTTTGAAAAACTGTTTTTT.

The V gene is TRBV2, the J gene TRBJ1-5; TRBD1 aligns across 7 bases. Germline V lookup: CDR1 SNHLY, CDR2 FYNNEI. The CDR3 totals 14 residues. V lost 8 bases and J lost 5; bases outside the gene matches: 9. This CDR3 reads CASLGRGLDQPQHF. CDR3 nucleotides: TGTGCCAGCTTAGGGAGGGGGCTTGATCAGCCCCAGCATTTT.

The V gene is TRBV27, the J gene TRBJ1-1, with D uncertain. Germline V gene lookup returns CDR1 MNHEY and CDR2 SMNVEV (reference sequence). CDR3 length: 14 amino acids. V gave up 0 bases and J gave up 0 bases, with 5 bases separating them. The DNA for the CDR3 is TGTGCCAGCAGTTTATCCATAGTGAACACTGAAGCTTTCTTT. Encoded protein: CASSLSIVNTEAFF.

This rearrangement joins TRBV7-9 to TRBJ2-5, with TRBD2 as a possible D gene (6 bases). In germline, CDR1 is SEHNR, CDR2 FQNEAQ (reference sequence). The CDR3 is 14 residues long. V gave up 4 bases and J gave up 3 bases, with 12 bases separating them. CDR3 in amino acids: CASSSGLREETQYF. The DNA for the CDR3 is TGTGCCAGCAGCTCGGGACTCCGGGAAGAGACCCAGTACTTC.

The chain employs TRBV5-7 and TRBJ2-7; the match to TRBD2 covers 12 bases. TRBV5-7 is known as an ORF, though its function is uncertain. The CDR3 length is 15 residues. With 4 bases clipped from V and 6 bases from J, the junction kept 8 bases outside the gene matches. In DNA, the CDR3 is TGTGCCAGCAGCCATGTGACTAGCGGGAGCGTCGAGCAGTACTTC. Protein sequence: CASSHVTSGSVEQYF.

In this sample, this clone turned up once. The V and J genes are TRBV14 and TRBJ2-5; D is unresolved. Germline V gene data show CDR1 as SGHDN and CDR2 as FVKESK. The CDR3 covers 13 residues. V was cut by 1 base and J by 4 bases, with 7 bases left in between. CDR3 in DNA: TGTGCCAGCAGCCAAGCCTTGACAGAGACCCAGTACTTC. Its translation: CASSQALTETQYF.

The J gene is TRBJ2-7, the V gene TRBV7-9, with TRBD1 as a possible D gene (5 bases). The germline gives CDR1 SEHNR, CDR2 FQNEAQ (reference sequence). The CDR3 is 12 residues long. With 1 base removed from V and 6 bases from J, the gap between germline ends came to 7 bases. For the CDR3, the DNA is TGTGCCAGCAGCTTAGAAGGGGCCGAGCAGTACTTC. This gives the protein CASSLEGAEQYF.

The V and J genes are TRBV30 and TRBJ2-7; TRBD2 is a possible D gene (6 bases). The CDR3 sequence is 11 residues long. The germline V gene has CDR1 GTSNPN and CDR2 SVGIG (reference sequence). Trimming removed 7 bases at V and 7 bases at J, with 14 bases between. Here the CDR3 reads CASGRAGEQYF. DNA for the CDR3: TGTGCCTCAGGCAGGGCGGGGGAGCAGTACTTC.

The chain has TRBV9 and TRBJ2-2, with 7 bases aligning to TRBD2. The ends lost 3 bases at V and 7 bases at J; junction bases unmatched: 9. The CDR3 has 15 amino acids. Germline CDR1 is SGDLS and CDR2 is YYNGEE. This CDR3 reads CASSDGGSYGGELFF. The CDR3 nucleotides are TGTGCCAGCAGCGATGGCGGGAGCTATGGCGGGGAGCTGTTTTTT.

The gene calls are TRBV27 and TRBJ1-2; D is unresolved. V was clipped by 6 bases and J by 2 bases, with 10 bases between them. This CDR3 has 13 amino acids. Germline CDR1 MNHEY, CDR2 SMNVEV (reference sequence). This CDR3 is CASSLTGNYGYTF. In DNA, the CDR3 is TGTGCCAGCAGCCTGACGGGAAACTATGGCTACACCTTC.

The V and J genes are TRBV28 and TRBJ1-1; tentatively, D is TRBD1 (6 bases). CDR3 length: 14 amino acids. Trimming removed 4 bases at V and 4 bases at J, with 13 bases between. Germline V gene data show CDR1 as MDHEN and CDR2 as SYDVKM. The CDR3 DNA sequence: TGTGCCAGCAGTTCCCAGGGGAGCGCCACTGAAGCTTTCTTT. It yields the protein CASSSQGSATEAFF.

The V gene is TRBV19, the J gene TRBJ1-2; TRBD1 might be the D (6 bases). The CDR3 sequence is 17 residues long. V lost 3 bases and J 3 bases, leaving 20 bases between the germline ends. Germline CDR1 reads LNHDA; CDR2 reads SQIVND (reference sequence). The CDR3 nucleotides read TGTGCCAGTAGTATGCCAACAGGGCACTTCACATACTATGGCTACACCTTC. Its translation: CASSMPTGHFTYYGYTF.

The chain combines TRBV19 with TRBJ2-7; D assignment may be TRBD1 or TRBD2 (5 bases each). The V gene lost 3 bases and the J gene lost 3 bases, with 15 bases spanning the gap. The germline gives CDR1 LNHDA, CDR2 SQIVND (reference sequence). This CDR3 is 15 amino acids long. CDR3 DNA: TGTGCCAGTAGTATGGGGACGGGACGTAGCTACGAGCAGTACTTC. It codes for CASSMGTGRSYEQYF.

The gene calls are TRBV29-1 and TRBJ2-7; 8 nucleotides line up with TRBD1. Germline V CDR1 and CDR2: SQVTM, ANQGSEA. The trim removed 2 bases at V and 7 bases at J, leaving 10 bases unmatched. This CDR3 region has 14 residues. In DNA, the CDR3 is TGCAGCGTTGAATTGTCACAGGGGGTTCGGGAGCAGTACTTC. Its translation: CSVELSQGVREQYF.

V usage is TRBV5-1 and J usage is TRBJ2-2; the D gene could be TRBD1 or TRBD2 (6 bases each). This CDR3 has 16 residues. With 3 bases removed from V and 5 bases from J, the gap between germline ends came to 17 bases. Germline V lookup: CDR1 SGHRS, CDR2 YFSETQ. CDR3 sequence: CASSSLGGTDTGELFF. The CDR3 bases are TGCGCCAGCAGCTCCCTCGGGGGCACGGATACCGGGGAGCTGTTTTTT.

The chain joins TRBV9 to TRBJ1-1, with 10 bases identical to TRBD1. The CDR3 runs 15 residues. CDR1 is SGDLS, CDR2 YYNGEE, per germline. V was pared by 0 bases and J by 11 bases, with 10 bases of the junction left unmatched. CDR3 sequence: CASSVVGQGEISAFF. For the CDR3, the DNA is TGTGCCAGCAGCGTAGTCGGACAGGGGGAAATTTCGGCTTTCTTT.

This clone has only one observation. V is TRBV27 and J is TRBJ2-1, with 7 bases lining up with TRBD2. The CDR3 has 13 residues. Losses at the gene ends were 0 bases for V and 10 bases for J; bases not matched to a gene: 3. Looked up from germline, CDR1 is MNHEY and CDR2 is SMNVEV (reference sequence). The CDR3 reads CASSLSSGREQFF. CDR3 sequence (DNA): TGTGCCAGCAGTTTATCGTCCGGGAGGGAGCAGTTCTTC.

The chain has TRBV9 and TRBJ2-3; TRBD1 matches 7 bases. Trimming cost V 3 bases and J 1 base; bases outside gene matches: 8. The CDR3 is 16 amino acids. Germline CDR1 SGDLS, CDR2 YYNGEE. As DNA, the CDR3 is TGTGCCAGCAGCGGACAGGGACCACCGGGCACAGATACGCAGTATTTT. Translated: CASSGQGPPGTDTQYF.

J is TRBJ2-7 and V is TRBV27; the D gene is possibly TRBD1 (5 bases). V was clipped by 4 bases and J by 5 bases, with 9 bases between them. CDR3 length: 12 residues. Germline loops: CDR1 MNHEY, CDR2 SMNVEV (reference sequence). CDR3 coding DNA: TGTGCCAGCAGTTCCCCAGGGCACGAGCAGTACTTC. It is translated as CASSSPGHEQYF.

A single count supports this clone. At one of its ends the junction is not consistent with the germline gene, which may arise from a read error. V gene TRBV5-1 combines with J gene TRBJ1-5; 8 bases agree with TRBD1. Germline CDR1 reads SGHRS; CDR2 reads YFSETQ. The CDR3 covers 14 residues. The CDR3, as DNA: TGCGCCAGCAGGTTGGACAGGGTGGATCAGCCCCAGCATTTT. Amino acids: CASRLDRVDQPQHF. Using reference TRBV5-1 and TRBJ1-5 for the parts outside the CDR3, the full variable domain is KAGVTQTPRYLIKTRGQQVTLSCSPISGHRSVSWYQQTPGQGLQFLFEYFSETQRNKGNFPGRFSGRQFSNSRSEMNVSTLELGDSALYLCASRLDRVDQPQHFGDGTRLSIL.

This chain uses TRBV7-2 with TRBJ1-5, with D hard to call. The V end lost 1 base, the J end lost 0 bases, and 10 bases lay between the germline ends. Germline V lookup: CDR1 SGHTA, CDR2 FQGNSA. The CDR3 loop spans 16 amino acids. The CDR3 coding sequence is TGTGCCAGCAGCTTAGGTTTTGGGTATAGCAATCAGCCCCAGCATTTT. It is translated as CASSLGFGYSNQPQHF.